These 17 T cell receptor beta chains share one sample of origin, sequenced in a study of OX40 agonist ivuxolimab in advanced cancers. The library was prepared using the immunoSEQ multiplex PCR assay. What TCRdb holds here is the immuneACCESS table cut down to in-frame rearrangements. Part of the clones is not present; checked against another copy, under half of the missing clones reflect an unresolved V gene, and the others are unexplained. The sample table holds more than 60,000 clones, of which about nine tenths were seen once. The ten largest account for about 0.4% of the sample. The input for sequencing was CD4+ or CD8+ T cells sorted from blood, taken in a trial of the OX40 agonist ivuxolimab. Source of these receptors: an adult with an advanced solid tumor such as melanoma, head and neck, liver or kidney cancer.

This clone was observed a few times. The gene calls are TRBV9 and TRBJ2-7; maybe TRBD2 (6 bases). The CDR3 is made up of 15 amino acids. The germline V gene has CDR1 SGDLS and CDR2 YYNGEE. Trimming pared 3 bases from V and 2 bases from J, leaving 15 bases between. CDR3 residues: CASSAGGGATYEQYF. The CDR3 nucleotides are TGTGCCAGCAGCGCCGGCGGAGGGGCCACCTACGAGCAGTACTTC. The whole variable domain, filled in from reference TRBV9 and TRBJ2-7, reads DSGVTQTPKHLITATGQRVTLRCSPRSGDLSVYWYQQSLDQGLQFLIQYYNGEERAKGNILERFSAQQFPDLHSELNLSSLELGDSALYFCASSAGGGATYEQYFGPGTRLTVT.

V usage is TRBV29-1 and J usage is TRBJ1-2; D remains unclear. V shed 8 bases and J shed 7 bases, with 14 bases lying between them. The CDR3 length is 11 residues. Germline V lookup: CDR1 SQVTM, CDR2 ANQGSEA. The CDR3 here is CSFGPTVGYTF. CDR3 coding DNA: TGCAGCTTTGGCCCGACTGTTGGCTACACCTTC.

The CDR3 nucleotides are TGTGCCATCAGTGAGTCGGTGGACAGGCAAGGGAATGAGCAGTTCTTC. Its translation is CAISESVDRQGNEQFF. The gene calls are TRBV10-3 and TRBJ2-1, with TRBD1 matching over 7 bases. The germline V gene encodes CDR1 ENHRY and CDR2 SYGVKD. There are 16 residues in the CDR3. J gave up 7 bases and V 0 bases, and 9 bases lay outside the gene matches.

The chain has TRBV10-3 and TRBJ1-4; tentative D call: TRBD1 (5 bases). The CDR3 has 15 residues. The V gene lost 5 bases and the J gene lost 0 bases, with 10 bases spanning the gap. CDR1 is ENHRY and CDR2 is SYGVKD in the germline V gene. The CDR3, as DNA: TGTGCCATCAGTTCGGGGCGTACAACTAATGAAAAACTGTTTTTT. It codes for CAISSGRTTNEKLFF.

The rearrangement links TRBV19 to TRBJ2-7; 12 bases are a match to TRBD2. There are 16 residues in the CDR3. Losses at the gene ends were 5 bases for V and 1 base for J; bases not matched to a gene: 6. The germline CDR1 and CDR2 sequences are LNHDA and SQIVND (reference sequence). This CDR3 is CASSPQTSGRSYEQYF. CDR3 bases: TGTGCCAGTAGTCCCCAGACTAGCGGGAGATCCTACGAGCAGTACTTC. The variable domain in full, with the rest retrieved from reference TRBV19 and TRBJ2-7, is DGGITQSPKYLFRKEGQNVTLSCEQNLNHDAMYWYRQDPGQGLRLIYYSQIVNDFQKGDIAEGYSVSREKKESFPLTVTSAQKNPTAFYLCASSPQTSGRSYEQYFGPGTRLTVT.

This chain joins TRBV7-2 and TRBJ2-2; D remains ambiguous. Germline CDR1 reads SGHTA; CDR2 reads FQGNSA. The CDR3 is made up of 15 amino acids. V lost 1 base, J lost 1 base, and 7 bases lay in between. CDR3: CASSLGQLNTGELFF. For the CDR3, the DNA is TGTGCCAGCAGCTTAGGGCAGTTGAACACCGGGGAGCTGTTTTTT.

A note on this clone: This CDR3 is also generated by other DNA sequences in the sample. This chain joins TRBV13 and TRBJ1-2; 8 bases are shared with TRBD1. The CDR3 is 16 residues long. CDR1 is PRHDT and CDR2 is FYEKMQ in the germline V gene (reference sequence). V shed 0 bases and J 4 bases; nucleotides not matched to a gene: 7. The CDR3 nucleotides read TGTGCCAGCAGCTTAGGCCGCGGACAGGGTGGCTATGGCTACACCTTC. Translated: CASSLGRGQGGYGYTF.

The chain carries TRBV6-5 and TRBJ2-5; no definite D call. CDR1 and CDR2 from the germline V gene are MNHEY and SVGAGI. There are 12 residues in the CDR3. V shed 4 bases and J shed 4 bases, with 7 bases lying between them. The CDR3 DNA follows: TGTGCCAGCAGTTTCTCCGGAGAGACCCAGTACTTC. Its translation is CASSFSGETQYF.

The V and J genes are TRBV5-6 and TRBJ2-3; 13 bases are shared with TRBD2. Germline V lookup: CDR1 SGHDT, CDR2 YYEEEE. The CDR3 extends over 18 amino acids. J was trimmed by 5 bases and V by 1 base; bases with no gene match: 10. The CDR3 spells CASSLWPGLAGSGDTQYF. Here the CDR3 DNA reads TGTGCCAGCAGCTTGTGGCCGGGACTAGCGGGAAGTGGAGATACGCAGTATTTT.

The chain employs TRBV30 and TRBJ1-2, with 8 positions matching TRBD1. After removal of 4 bases from V and 0 bases from J, the junction contained 1 base not matched to a gene. The CDR3 sequence is 13 residues long. CDR1 and CDR2 (germline): GTSNPN, SVGIG (reference sequence). The DNA for the CDR3 is TGTGCCTGGATGGACAGGGCTAACTATGGCTACACCTTC. This sequence encodes CAWMDRANYGYTF. The entire variable domain, with the rest obtained from reference TRBV30 and TRBJ1-2, is as follows: SQTIHQWPATLVQPVGSPLSLECTVEGTSNPNLYWYRQAAGRGLQLLFYSVGIGQISSEVPQNLSASRPQDRQFILSSKKLLLSDSGFYLCAWMDRANYGYTFGSGTRLTVV.

The sample holds one count of this clone. V usage is TRBV18 and J usage is TRBJ1-1; tentatively, D is TRBD1 (6 bases). Trimming pared 10 bases from V and 4 bases from J, leaving 19 bases between. The CDR3 covers 14 residues. Per germline, CDR1 KGHSH and CDR2 LQKENI. The CDR3 protein is CATRPGALGTEAFF. CDR3 coding DNA: TGTGCCACACGCCCAGGGGCCTTGGGCACTGAAGCTTTCTTT.

This clone was recorded once. The chain employs TRBV5-1 and TRBJ2-7, with D perhaps matching TRBD2 (7 bases). Per the germline V gene, CDR1 is SGHRS and CDR2 is YFSETQ. This CDR3 comprises 16 residues. The ends were cut back, 3 bases at V and 0 bases at J, with 16 bases in the middle. CDR3 DNA: TGCGCCAGCAGCTGGGCGGGGGCCCCGAGCTCCTACGAGCAGTACTTC. Translation gives CASSWAGAPSSYEQYF.

The chain employs TRBV5-4 and TRBJ2-5; D gene unclear. The CDR3 is 13 amino acids. Germline CDR1 SGHNT, CDR2 YYREEE (reference sequence). V lost 5 bases and J 5 bases, leaving 13 bases between the germline ends. Here the CDR3 reads CASSHNHGETQYF. Written as DNA, the CDR3 is TGTGCCAGCAGTCACAACCATGGGGAGACCCAGTACTTC.

The chain joins TRBV6-1 to TRBJ1-4; no clear D gene. Per germline, CDR1 MNHNS and CDR2 SASEGT. The CDR3 runs to 14 residues. Trimming shortened V by 4 bases and J by 1 base, and 7 bases separated the two germline ends. The CDR3 spells CASSVWGTNEKLFF. CDR3 DNA sequence: TGTGCCAGCAGTGTTTGGGGAACTAATGAAAAACTGTTTTTT.

The rearrangement uses TRBV5-1 and TRBJ2-7; D is uncertain. Trimming shortened V by 0 bases and J by 4 bases, and 8 bases separated the two germline ends. The CDR3 spans 13 residues. Germline V gene sequence: CDR1 SGHRS, CDR2 YFSETQ. The CDR3 DNA sequence: TGCGCCAGCAGCTTGGAAGTTCTTTACGAGCAGTACTTC. Translated, it gives CASSLEVLYEQYF.

The rearrangement uses TRBV2 and TRBJ2-3; D is ambiguous. The CDR3 runs 13 residues. Germline values: CDR1 SNHLY, CDR2 FYNNEI. Trimming removed 1 base from V and 1 base from J, with 3 bases in between. The CDR3 region is CASSEGGTDTQYF. The CDR3 DNA follows: TGTGCCAGCAGTGAAGGGGGCACAGATACGCAGTATTTT.

The chain recombines TRBV25-1 with TRBJ2-7; 7 bases line up with TRBD2. The ends lost 8 bases at V and 0 bases at J; junction bases unmatched: 1. Germline-derived CDR1 and CDR2 are MGHDK and SYGVNS. This CDR3 spans 12 amino acids. The CDR3 bases are TGTGCCAGCGGCGGGGGCTCCTACGAGCAGTACTTC. It translates to CASGGGSYEQYF.